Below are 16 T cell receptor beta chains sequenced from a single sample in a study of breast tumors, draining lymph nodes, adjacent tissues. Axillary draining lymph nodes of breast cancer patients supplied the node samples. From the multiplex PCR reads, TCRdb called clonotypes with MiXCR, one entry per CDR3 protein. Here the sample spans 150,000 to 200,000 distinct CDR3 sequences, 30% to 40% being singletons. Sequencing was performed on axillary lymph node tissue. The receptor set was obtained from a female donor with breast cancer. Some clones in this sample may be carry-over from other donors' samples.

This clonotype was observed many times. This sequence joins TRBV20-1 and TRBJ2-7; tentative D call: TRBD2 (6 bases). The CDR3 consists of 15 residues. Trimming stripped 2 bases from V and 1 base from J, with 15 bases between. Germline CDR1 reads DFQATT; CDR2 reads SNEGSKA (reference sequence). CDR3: CSARSPRGSSYEQYF. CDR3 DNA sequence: TGCAGTGCTAGATCGCCACGGGGGTCTTCCTACGAGCAGTACTTC.

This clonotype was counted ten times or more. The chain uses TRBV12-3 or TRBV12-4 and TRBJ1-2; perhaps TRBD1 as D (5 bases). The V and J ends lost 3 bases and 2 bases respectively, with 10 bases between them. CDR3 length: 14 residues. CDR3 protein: CASSFGHSNYGYTF. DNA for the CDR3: TGTGCCAGCAGTTTTGGACATTCAAACTATGGCTACACCTTC.

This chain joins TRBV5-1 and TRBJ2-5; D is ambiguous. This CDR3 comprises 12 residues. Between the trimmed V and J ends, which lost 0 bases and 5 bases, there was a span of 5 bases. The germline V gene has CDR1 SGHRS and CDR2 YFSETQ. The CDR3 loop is CASSLVFETQYF. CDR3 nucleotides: TGCGCCAGCAGCTTGGTCTTCGAGACCCAGTACTTC.

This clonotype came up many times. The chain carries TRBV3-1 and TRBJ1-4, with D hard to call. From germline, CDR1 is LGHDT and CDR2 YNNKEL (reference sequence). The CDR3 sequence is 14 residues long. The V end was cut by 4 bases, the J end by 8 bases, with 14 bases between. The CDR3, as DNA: TGTGCCAGCAGCCCCTCGGAGGGATTCGAAAAACTGTTTTTT. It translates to CASSPSEGFEKLFF.

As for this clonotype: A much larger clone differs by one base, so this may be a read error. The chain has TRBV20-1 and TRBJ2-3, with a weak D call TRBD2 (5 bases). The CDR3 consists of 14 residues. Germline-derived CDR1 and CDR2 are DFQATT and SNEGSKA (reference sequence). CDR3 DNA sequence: TGCAGTGCTAGAGGGGCGGGTAGCACAGCTACGCAGTATTTT. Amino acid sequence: CSARGAGSTATQYF.

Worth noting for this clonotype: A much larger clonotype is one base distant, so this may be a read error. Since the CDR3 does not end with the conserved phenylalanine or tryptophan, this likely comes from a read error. The CDR3 DNA reads as TGTGCCAGTACCTCCATCAGGGGGCCTACTAATGAAAAACTGTTTTCT. This translates into CASTSIRGPTNEKLFS. The chain couples TRBV19 to TRBJ1-4; 8 bases line up with TRBD1. With 7 bases clipped from V and 2 bases from J, the junction kept 9 bases outside the gene matches. The germline gives CDR1 LNHDA, CDR2 SQIVND (reference sequence). The CDR3 sequence is 16 residues long.

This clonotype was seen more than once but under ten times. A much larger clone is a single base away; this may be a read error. The CDR3 protein is CASSLLGGTGSYEQYF. DNA for the CDR3: TGTGCCAGCAGCCTACTAGGGGGTACGGGTTCCTACGAGCAGTACTTC. V usage is TRBV11-2 and J usage is TRBJ2-7; D possibly corresponds to TRBD1 (6 bases). V lost 5 bases and J lost 1, with 18 bases in between. The CDR3 totals 16 residues. Germline V CDR1 and CDR2: SGHAT, FQNNGV.

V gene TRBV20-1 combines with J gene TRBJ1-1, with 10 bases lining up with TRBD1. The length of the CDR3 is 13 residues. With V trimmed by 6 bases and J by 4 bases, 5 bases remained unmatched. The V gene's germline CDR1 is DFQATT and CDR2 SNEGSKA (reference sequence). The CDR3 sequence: CSAFDRGLTEAFF. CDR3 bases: TGCAGTGCCTTCGACAGGGGGCTCACTGAAGCTTTCTTT.

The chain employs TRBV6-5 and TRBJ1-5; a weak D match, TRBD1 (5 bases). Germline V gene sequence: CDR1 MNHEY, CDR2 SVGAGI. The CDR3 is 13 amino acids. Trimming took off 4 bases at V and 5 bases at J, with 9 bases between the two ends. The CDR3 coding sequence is TGTGCCAGCAGTTTACAGGATCATCAGCCCCAGCATTTT. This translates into CASSLQDHQPQHF.

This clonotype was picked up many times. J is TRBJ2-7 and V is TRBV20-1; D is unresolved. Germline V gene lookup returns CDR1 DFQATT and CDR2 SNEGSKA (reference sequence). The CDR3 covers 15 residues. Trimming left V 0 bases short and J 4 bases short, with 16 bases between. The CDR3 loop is CSARDPSPLGYEQYF. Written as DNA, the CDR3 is TGCAGTGCTAGAGATCCGTCCCCGCTTGGATACGAGCAGTACTTC.

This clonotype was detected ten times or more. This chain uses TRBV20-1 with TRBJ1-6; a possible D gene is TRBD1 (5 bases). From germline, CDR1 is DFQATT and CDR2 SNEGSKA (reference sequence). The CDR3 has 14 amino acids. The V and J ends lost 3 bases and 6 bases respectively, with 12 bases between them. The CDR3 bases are TGCAGTGCTAGGGGGGGAAGCACTAATTCACCCCTCCACTTT. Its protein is CSARGGSTNSPLHF.

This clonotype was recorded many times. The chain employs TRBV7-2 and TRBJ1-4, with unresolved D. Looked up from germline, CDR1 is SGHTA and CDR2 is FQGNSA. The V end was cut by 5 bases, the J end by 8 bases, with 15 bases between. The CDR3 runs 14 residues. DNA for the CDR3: TGTGCCAGCAGCCCCTTTGGGGAGGACGAAAAACTGTTTTTT. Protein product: CASSPFGEDEKLFF.

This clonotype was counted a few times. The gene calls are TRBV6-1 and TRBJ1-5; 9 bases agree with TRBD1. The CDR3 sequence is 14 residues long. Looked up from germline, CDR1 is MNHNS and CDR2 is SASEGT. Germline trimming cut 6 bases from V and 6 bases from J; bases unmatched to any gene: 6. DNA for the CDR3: TGTGCCAGCAGAACAGGGGGCCTAAGTCAGCCCCAGCATTTT. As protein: CASRTGGLSQPQHF.

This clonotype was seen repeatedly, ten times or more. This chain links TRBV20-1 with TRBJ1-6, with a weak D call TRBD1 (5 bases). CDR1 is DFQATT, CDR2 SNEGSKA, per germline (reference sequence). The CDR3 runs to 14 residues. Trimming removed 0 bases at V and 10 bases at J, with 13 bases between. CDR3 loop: CSARDGHPGSPLHF. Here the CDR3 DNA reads TGCAGTGCTAGAGACGGACACCCGGGATCACCCCTCCACTTT.

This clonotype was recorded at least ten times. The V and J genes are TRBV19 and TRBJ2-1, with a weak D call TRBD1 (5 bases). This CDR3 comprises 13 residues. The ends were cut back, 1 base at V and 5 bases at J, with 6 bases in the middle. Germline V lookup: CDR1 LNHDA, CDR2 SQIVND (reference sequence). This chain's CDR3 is CASSIARDNEQFF. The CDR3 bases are TGTGCCAGTAGTATAGCCAGGGACAATGAGCAGTTCTTC.

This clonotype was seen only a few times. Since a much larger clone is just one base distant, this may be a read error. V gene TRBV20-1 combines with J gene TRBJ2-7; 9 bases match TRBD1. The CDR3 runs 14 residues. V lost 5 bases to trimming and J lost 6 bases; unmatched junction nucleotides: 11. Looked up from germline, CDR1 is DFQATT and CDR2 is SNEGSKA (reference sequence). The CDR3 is CSAYADRGVSEQYF. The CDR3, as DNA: TGCAGTGCTTATGCGGACAGGGGCGTGTCCGAGCAGTACTTC.